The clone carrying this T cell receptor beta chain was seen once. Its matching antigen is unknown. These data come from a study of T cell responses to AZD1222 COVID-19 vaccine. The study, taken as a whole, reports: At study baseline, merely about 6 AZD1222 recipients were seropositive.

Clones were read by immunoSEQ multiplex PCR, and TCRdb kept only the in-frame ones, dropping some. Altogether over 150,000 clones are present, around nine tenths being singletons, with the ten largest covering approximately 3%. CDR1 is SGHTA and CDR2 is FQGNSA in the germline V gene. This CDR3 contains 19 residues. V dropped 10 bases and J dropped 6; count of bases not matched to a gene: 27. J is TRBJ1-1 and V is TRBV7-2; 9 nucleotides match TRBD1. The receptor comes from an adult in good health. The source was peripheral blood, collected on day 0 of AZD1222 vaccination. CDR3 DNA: TGTGCCACCTCCCCCCGACGGCGTACAGGGGGCGGAGAAGGACCTGAAGCTTTCTTT. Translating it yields CATSPRRRTGGGEGPEAFF.